The sequence of this TCR beta chain was determined in a study of T cells after posttransplantation cyclophosphamide. Assay: immunoSEQ multiplex PCR; the TCRdb copy retains only in-frame clones and omits some. The sample has 2,000 to 2,500 clones, approximately 71% seen once. Cyclophosphamide on days +3 and +4 followed busulfan-fludarabine conditioning and a marrow graft. CDR1 and CDR2 (germline): LNHDA, SQIVND (reference sequence). The length of the CDR3 is 15 residues. V shed 4 bases, J shed 5 bases, and the junction held 9 bases outside the gene matches. Of note for this clone: Its antigen is unidentified.

Study outcomes and limitations: Recipient CMV seropositivity and CMV reactivation strongly tracked TRB clonality. Later post-transplant blood repertoires were often dominated by donor CD8+ memory clones. Blood and skin or GI T cell repertoires showed limited TRB overlap.

Specimen: PBMCs, collected after allogeneic stem cell transplant with posttransplant cyclophosphamide. The source of this sequence is a male patient aged 55 to 69 who received an allogeneic stem cell transplant from a related donor and was CMV-positive. Some T cells may originate from the graft donor. The V call is TRBV19, the J call TRBJ2-7, with TRBD1 matching over 9 bases. Here the CDR3 reads CASSTSGTGRDEQYF. DNA of the CDR3: TGTGCCAGTAGTACCTCCGGGACAGGGAGAGACGAGCAGTACTTC.